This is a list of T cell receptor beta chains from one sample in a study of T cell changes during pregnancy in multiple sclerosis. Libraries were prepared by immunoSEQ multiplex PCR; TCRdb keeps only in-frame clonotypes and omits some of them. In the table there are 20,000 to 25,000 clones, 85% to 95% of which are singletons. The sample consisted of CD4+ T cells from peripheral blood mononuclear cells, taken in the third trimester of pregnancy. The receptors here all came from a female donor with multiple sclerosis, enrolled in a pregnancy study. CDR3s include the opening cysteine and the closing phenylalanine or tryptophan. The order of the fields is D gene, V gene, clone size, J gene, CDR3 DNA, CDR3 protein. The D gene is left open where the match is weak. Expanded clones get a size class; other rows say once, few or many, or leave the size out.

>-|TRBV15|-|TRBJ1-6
TGTGCCACCAGCAGAGGGGTCGGGGATAATTCACCCCTCCACTTT
CATSRGVGDNSPLHF
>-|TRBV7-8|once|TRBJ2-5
TGTGCCAGCACCCGGGGAGAGACCCAGTACTTC
CASTRGETQYF
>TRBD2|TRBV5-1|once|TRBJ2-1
TGCGCCAGCAGCTGGGAGACTAGCGGGGGCCGTCGCGGGCAGTTCTTC
CASSWETSGGRRGQFF
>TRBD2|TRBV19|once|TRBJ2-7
TGTGCCAGTAGTATAGATGGAGCGGGGACCTACGAGCAGTACTTC
CASSIDGAGTYEQYF
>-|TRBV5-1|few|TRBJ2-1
TGCGCCAGCAGCTCTGGGACTGGCGGGCTAGCCTACAATGAGCAGTTCTTC
CASSSGTGGLAYNEQFF
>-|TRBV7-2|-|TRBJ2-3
TGTGCCAGCAGCTGGGCGTTAGCGGCCACAGATACGCAGTATTTT
CASSWALAATDTQYF
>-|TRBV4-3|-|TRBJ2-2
TGCGCCAGCAGCCAAGAGAGATTGAACACCGGGGAGCTGTTTTTT
CASSQERLNTGELFF
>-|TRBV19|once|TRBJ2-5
TGTGCCAGTAGTAAGAGCCCTAAGGGGGGGAAAGAGACCCAGTACTTC
CASSKSPKGGKETQYF
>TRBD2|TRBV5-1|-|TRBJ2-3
TGCGCCAGCAGCCCTGGAGTGGTAGCGGGGGTATCGCAGTATTTT
CASSPGVVAGVSQYF
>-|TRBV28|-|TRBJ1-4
TGTGCCAGCAGCGGAGTGTCAGTTAATGAAAAACTGTTTTTT
CASSGVSVNEKLFF
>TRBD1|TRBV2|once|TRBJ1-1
TGTGCCAGCAGTCGACAGGGTCAAGCTTTCTTT
CASSRQGQAFF
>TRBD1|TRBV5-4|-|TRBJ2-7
TGTGCCAGCAGCTTGGGGCCACAGGGGGCGCTCGAGCAGTACTTC
CASSLGPQGALEQYF
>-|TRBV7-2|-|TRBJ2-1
TGTGCCAGCAGCTTAAGCTCTGAGCAGTTCTTC
CASSLSSEQFF
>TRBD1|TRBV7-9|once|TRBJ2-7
TGTGCCAGCAGTGGACAGGGAAGGCAAGAGCAGTACTTC
CASSGQGRQEQYF
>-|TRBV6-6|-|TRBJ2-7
TGTGCCAGCAGGGACTACGAGCAGTATTTC
CASRDYEQYF
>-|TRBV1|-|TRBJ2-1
TGCACCAGCAGCCAACCTAACGACAGTCGGGAGTTCTTC
CTSSQPNDSREFF
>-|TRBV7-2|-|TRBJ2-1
TGTGCCAGCAGCTACCAGAAGGGGAGGAATGAGCAGTTCTTC
CASSYQKGRNEQFF
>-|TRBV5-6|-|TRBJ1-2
TGTGCCAGCAGCGATATTTGGGGGGACTATGGCTACACCTTC
CASSDIWGDYGYTF
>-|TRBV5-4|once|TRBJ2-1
TGTGCCAGCAGCTCCTCAGGGACCTACAATGAGCAGTTCTTC
CASSSSGTYNEQFF
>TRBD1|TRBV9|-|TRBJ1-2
TGTGCCAGCAGCGGCGGACAGGGGGTCTATGGCTACACCTTC
CASSGGQGVYGYTF
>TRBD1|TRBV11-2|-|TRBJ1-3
TGTGCCAGCAGCTTAGATAACAGGGGTCCATCATCATTCTCTGGAAACACCATATATTTT
CASSLDNRGPSSFSGNTIYF
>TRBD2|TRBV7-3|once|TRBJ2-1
TGTGCCAGCAGCTTAACTAGCGGGGGTGTAAGTGAGCAGTTCTTC
CASSLTSGGVSEQFF
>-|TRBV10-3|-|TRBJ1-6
TGTGCCATCAGTGATGATCCAGGGATGGTTTCACCCCTCCACTTT
CAISDDPGMVSPLHF
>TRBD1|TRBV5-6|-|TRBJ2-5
TGTGCCAGCAGCAGCGGACAGGGTGCAGAGACCCAGTACTTC
CASSSGQGAETQYF
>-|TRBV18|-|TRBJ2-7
TGTGCCAGCTCACCACCGGGCAGTTCCTACGAGCAGTACTTC
CASSPPGSSYEQYF
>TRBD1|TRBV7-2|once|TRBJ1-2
TGTGCCAGCAGCGCAGACAGGGGGTTTGGCTACACCTTC
CASSADRGFGYTF
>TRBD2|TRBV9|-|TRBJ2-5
TGTGCCAGCAGCGAACGGACTAGCGAGGTGGAGACCCAGTACTTC
CASSERTSEVETQYF
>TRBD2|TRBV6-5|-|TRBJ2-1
TGTGCCAGCAGCTCCAGGGCTAGCGGGGGTAGTGAGCAGTTCTTC
CASSSRASGGSEQFF
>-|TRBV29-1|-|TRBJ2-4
TGCAGCGTGGAGGCAGGTTTCAACATTCAGTACTTC
CSVEAGFNIQYF
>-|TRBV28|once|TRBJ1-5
TGTGCCAGCAGCCTCACCCGCGATTCCGGGGGCAATCAGCCCCAGCATTTT
CASSLTRDSGGNQPQHF
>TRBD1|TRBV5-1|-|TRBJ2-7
TGCGCCAGCAGGCCGGGACAGGGGTACTACGAGCAGTACTTC
CASRPGQGYYEQYF
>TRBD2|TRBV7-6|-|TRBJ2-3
TGTGCCAGCAGCGCGCGACTAGCGGGGGGGCAGGGAGATACGCAGTATTTT
CASSARLAGGQGDTQYF
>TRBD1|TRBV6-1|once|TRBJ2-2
TGTGCCAGCAGTGGACAGGGGACCGGGGAGCTGTTTTTT
CASSGQGTGELFF
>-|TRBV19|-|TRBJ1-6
TGTGCCAGTTCGCCCCGGGGGGATAATTCACCCCTCCACTTT
CASSPRGDNSPLHF
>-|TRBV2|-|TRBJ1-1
TGTGCCAGCCGGACAGACATGAACACTGAAGCTTTCTTT
CASRTDMNTEAFF
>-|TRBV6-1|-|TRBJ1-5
TGTGCCAGCAGTGTCGGGCAGGGAGGTCAGCCCCAGCATTTT
CASSVGQGGQPQHF
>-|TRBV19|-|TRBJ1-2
TGTGCCAGTAGTATGAGCGCTTACTATGGCTACACCTTC
CASSMSAYYGYTF
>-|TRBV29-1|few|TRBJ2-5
TGCAGCGTTGCCCCCTCCATGGCAGAGACCCAGTACTTC
CSVAPSMAETQYF
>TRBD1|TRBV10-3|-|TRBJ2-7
TGTGCCATCAGTGGAGCGGGACAGGGGAATGGCGAGCAGTACTTC
CAISGAGQGNGEQYF
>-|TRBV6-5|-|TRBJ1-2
TGTGCCAGCAGTAGGCCTGGTCAGGGGAACTATGGCTACACCTTC
CASSRPGQGNYGYTF